This T cell receptor (beta chain) derives from a study of shared clonotypes between healthy human individuals. A split of CD4+ cells into CD45RA+ naive and CD45RA-negative memory subsets was performed. As originally analysed: Junction-only sequences produced by ImmunoSEQ had no quality scores, so filtering differed. Clones were sequenced by immunoSEQ multiplex PCR, and TCRdb holds only the in-frame ones, with some missing. V and J calls and clone size follow that table, whereas D and trimming were derived from the DNA. The repertoire holds approximately 1.5 million clones, with 95% to 99% as singletons. Germline V gene sequence: CDR1 LNHNV, CDR2 YYDKDF (reference sequence). This CDR3 contains 16 residues. Trimming took off 1 base at V and 6 bases at J, with 19 bases between the two ends.

The specimen was naive CD4+ T cells sorted from blood. Subset of the sample: CD45RA+ positively selected. This sequence was found in a man under 40 in good health. The genes are TRBV15 and TRBJ2-7; perhaps TRBD2 as D (5 bases). Here the CDR3 reads CATSRGETRGGGEQYF. CDR3 DNA: TGTGCCACCAGCAGAGGCGAAACTCGCGGAGGAGGCGAGCAGTACTTC.